The 4 T cell receptor beta chains in this list originate from one sample, sequenced in a study of tumor-infiltrating lymphocytes in oesophageal squamous cell carcinoma. TCRdb processed the PCR reads anew with MiXCR; each CDR3 protein has one entry. The sample shows approximately 9,500 distinct CDR3 sequences, roughly 60% of them seen only once. Sequencing input: esophageal tumor tissue. The receptors were sampled from a male donor with esophageal squamous cell carcinoma.

Of note for this clonotype: As the CDR3 is not closed by the conserved phenylalanine or tryptophan, this likely results from a read error. The DNA is left out, because the CDR3 cannot be placed on it with certainty; the CDR3 is given as TCRdb lists it. The gene calls are TRBV7-6 and TRBJ2-6; the DNA was not used to check the table's D call, TRBD2. Germline assignment: CDR1 SGHVS and CDR2 FNYEAQ. The CDR3 comprises 8 residues, both ends counted. The chain's CDR3 is CASSFSSG.

This chain connects TRBV6-2 or TRBV6-3 to TRBJ2-5; 10 bases map to TRBD2. CDR3 length equals 15 residues. V trimming: 6 bases; J trimming: 11 bases; junction bases outside the gene matches: 15. Germline V gene data show CDR1 as MNHEY and CDR2 as SVGEGT. The CDR3 is CASRRSSGSFSEQYF. For the CDR3, the DNA is TGTGCCAGCAGACGGTCTAGCGGGAGTTTCAGTGAGCAGTACTTC.

This chain links TRBV7-3 with TRBJ2-5, with 7 positions matching TRBD1. Germline lookup yields CDR1 SGHTA and CDR2 FQGTGA. The CDR3 consists of 16 residues. The junction had 10 bases not matched to a gene; V was cut back by 2 bases and J by 4 bases. The CDR3 nucleotides read TGTGCCAGCAGCTTAGACCGGGGCAGGGGGTCAGAGACCCAGTACTTC. This codes for CASSLDRGRGSETQYF.

The rearrangement uses TRBV6-6 and TRBJ2-2; no firm D call. The germline V gene has CDR1 MNHNY and CDR2 SVGAGI (reference sequence). The V end lost 8 bases, the J end lost 2 bases, and 9 bases lay between the germline ends. There are 13 residues in the CDR3. The CDR3 region has the DNA TGTGCCAGCGGAGATAGAAACACCGGGGAGCTGTTTTTT. It encodes CASGDRNTGELFF.